One sample yielded the 5 T cell receptor beta chains listed below, sequenced in a study. From the RT-PCR reads, TCRdb called clonotypes with MiXCR, one entry per CDR3 protein. The sample has about 700,000 distinct CDR3 sequences, 12% to 15% seen once. What was sequenced was memory CD4+ T cells from blood. These receptors all come from a female donor in good health, serving as a healthy control.

This clonotype showed up many times. The CDR3 coding sequence is TGCGCCAGCAGAGGGGAGACTAACACCGGGGAGCTGTTTTTT. Protein: CASRGETNTGELFF. The chain uses TRBV4-3 and TRBJ2-2; tentatively, D is TRBD1 or TRBD2 (5 bases each). The V gene lost 6 bases and the J gene lost 2 bases, with 10 bases spanning the gap. Germline CDR1 reads LGHNA; CDR2 reads YSLEER. The CDR3 extends over 14 amino acids.

This clonotype was detected a few times. The chain is built from TRBV10-3 and TRBJ1-4; TRBD1 matches at 9 bases. CDR1 and CDR2 from the germline V gene are ENHRY and SYGVKD. J gave up 2 bases and V 10 bases, and 11 bases lay outside the gene matches. CDR3 length: 16 residues. The CDR3 here is CANAPGQGMTNEKLFF. The CDR3 DNA is TGTGCCAACGCACCGGGACAGGGAATGACTAATGAAAAACTGTTTTTT.

There are a few counts of this clonotype. The J gene is TRBJ1-1, the V gene TRBV7-6; no clear D. From germline, CDR1 is SGHVS and CDR2 FNYEAQ. The CDR3 covers 14 residues. Trimming cost V 3 bases and J 4 bases, with 12 bases left between them. For the CDR3, the DNA is TGTGCCAGCAGCTTTAGCGGGGTGGCCACTGAAGCTTTCTTT. Translation gives CASSFSGVATEAFF.

The V call is TRBV10-3, the J call TRBJ2-2, with 10 bases fitting TRBD1. Germline assignment: CDR1 ENHRY and CDR2 SYGVKD. V trimming: 10 bases; J trimming: 3 bases; junction bases outside the gene matches: 14. The CDR3 is 17 residues long. The CDR3 DNA is TGTGCCAGCTCACCCCCTGGGACAGGGGAGCACACCGGGGAGCTGTTTTTT. Translating it yields CASSPPGTGEHTGELFF.

This rearrangement joins TRBV7-9 to TRBJ2-3, with TRBD2 matching 10 bases. The CDR3 totals 16 residues. Germline loops: CDR1 SEHNR, CDR2 FQNEAQ (reference sequence). The V gene end was trimmed by 11 bases and the J gene end by 5 bases; junction bases not matched to a gene: 16. The CDR3 protein is CAGATAASGSGDTQYF. DNA for the CDR3: TGTGCCGGCGCTACGGCCGCTAGCGGGAGTGGAGATACGCAGTATTTT.